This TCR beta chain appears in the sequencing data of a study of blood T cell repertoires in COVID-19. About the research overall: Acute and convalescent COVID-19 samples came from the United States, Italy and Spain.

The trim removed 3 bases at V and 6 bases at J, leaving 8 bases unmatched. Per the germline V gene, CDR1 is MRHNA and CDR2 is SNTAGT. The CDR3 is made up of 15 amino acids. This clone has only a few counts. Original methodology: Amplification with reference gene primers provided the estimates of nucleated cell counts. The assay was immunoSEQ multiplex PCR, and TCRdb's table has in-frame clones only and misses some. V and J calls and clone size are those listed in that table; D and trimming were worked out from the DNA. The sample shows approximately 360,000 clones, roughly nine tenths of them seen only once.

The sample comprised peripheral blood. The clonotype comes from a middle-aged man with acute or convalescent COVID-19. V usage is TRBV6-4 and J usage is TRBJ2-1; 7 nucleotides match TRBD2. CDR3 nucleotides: TGTGCCAGCAGTGAAGGGCTAGCGGAAATCAATGAGCAGTTCTTC. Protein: CASSEGLAEINEQFF.